The sequence of this TCR beta chain was determined in a study of vaccination and CD4 T cells after COVID-19. Oncomine TCR Beta short-read sequencing was applied to DNA from cultured CD4+ T cells. Using its own MiXCR run on the PCR reads, TCRdb lists one record per CDR3 protein. The sample consists of 20,000 to 25,000 distinct CDR3 sequences, 55% to 70% of them appearing once. This sample's treatment: approximately nine-day PBMC culture with coronavirus spike peptide pools or control peptides (ViraFEST assay). Half of the medium was exchanged for fresh IL-2 medium, first on day 3 and then on day 7. A remark on this clonotype: Its target is not known.

Germline lookup yields CDR1 LNHDA and CDR2 SQIVND (reference sequence). The CDR3 loop spans 17 amino acids. The junction had 16 bases not matched to a gene; V was cut back by 5 bases and J by 4 bases. The chain has TRBV19 and TRBJ1-2; 7 bases align to TRBD1. The source is a human donor who received a COVID-19 vaccine. The sequencing used CD4+ T cells from blood, cultured in vitro, collected after SARS-CoV-2 vaccination. CDR3: CASSDNRQGGTLYGYTF. In nucleotides, the CDR3 is TGTGCCAGTAGTGATAACCGACAGGGCGGGACACTCTATGGCTACACCTTC. The variable domain in full, with the rest retrieved from reference TRBV19 and TRBJ1-2, is DGGITQSPKYLFRKEGQNVTLSCEQNLNHDAMYWYRQDPGQGLRLIYYSQIVNDFQKGDIAEGYSVSREKKESFPLTVTSAQKNPTAFYLCASSDNRQGGTLYGYTFGSGTRLTVV.